The rows below give T cell receptor beta chains drawn from one sample of a study of T cells after yellow fever vaccination. TCRdb re-called the 5' RACE reads through MiXCR, storing one row per CDR3 protein. The repertoire has 350,000 to 450,000 distinct CDR3 sequences, around 6.4% of them found once; the top ten carry 15%. The material sequenced was PBMCs, taken 5 days after the yellow fever booster vaccination. The receptors were gathered from a man younger than 45 who received the YFV17D yellow fever vaccine. Both conserved end residues are trimmed from each CDR3. Each record gives: V gene, clone size, J gene, CDR3 protein. Expanded clones get a size class; other rows say once, few or many, or leave the size out.

>TRBV20-1|many|TRBJ2-7
SASAQGTYEQY
>TRBV6-1|few|TRBJ2-2
ASSEFIGTGELF
>TRBV11-2|many|TRBJ2-7
ASSSGAGRQY
>TRBV2|many|TRBJ2-3
ASSRDSWEDTQY
>TRBV30|NA|TRBJ2-7
AWTLGGDEQY
>TRBV7-2|NA|TRBJ2-1
ASSRRQTTNNEQF
>TRBV3-1|NA|TRBJ2-5
ASRGTSPETQY
>TRBV3-1|NA|TRBJ1-4
ASSQERLLNEKLF
>TRBV7-7|few|TRBJ2-5
ASSPLLGAETQY
>TRBV12-3/TRBV12-4|NA|TRBJ1-2
ASTQRTSVGGYT
>TRBV27|few|TRBJ2-5
ASSPLRKETQY
>TRBV28|many|TRBJ2-7
ASGPGLEGLGQY
>TRBV20-1|few|TRBJ1-1
SPRGRGQTEAF
>TRBV20-1|many|TRBJ2-1
SARDRGRDGNEQF
>TRBV14|few|TRBJ2-1
ASSQDLGGARL
>TRBV12-3/TRBV12-4|NA|TRBJ2-2
ASSLTGVVSGELF
>TRBV24-1|NA|TRBJ2-3
ATSDSGTSSTDTQY
>TRBV29-1|NA|TRBJ2-2
SVPSGPFGELF
>TRBV30|NA|TRBJ2-2
AWNAQGLSGELF
>TRBV20-1|many|TRBJ2-7
SARDARAYEQY
>TRBV20-1|few|TRBJ1-3
SASRISGNTIY
>TRBV5-6|many|TRBJ2-2
ASHGVNTGELF
>TRBV20-1|many|TRBJ2-5
SAPRGKETQY
>TRBV5-1|many|TRBJ2-2
ASSLGAGTNTGELF
>TRBV4-3|few|TRBJ2-2
ASSQLGGGSVGELF
>TRBV6-2/TRBV6-3|many|TRBJ2-2
ASSYPTGGGNTGELF
>TRBV7-8|many|TRBJ2-4
ASSLVGLVGASGIYIQY
>TRBV7-9|many|TRBJ2-1
ASSISNNEQF
>TRBV6-1|many|TRBJ1-1
ASSKKGTAGTEAF
>TRBV7-8|NA|TRBJ1-1
ASSRLNRGTEAF
>TRBV6-5|NA|TRBJ1-1
ASSYVQGKNTEAF
>TRBV29-1|few|TRBJ2-2
SVRLAGVVGELF